Below, one T cell receptor (beta chain) is given with its context. The germline CDR1 and CDR2 sequences are DFQATT and SNEGSKA (reference sequence). This CDR3 has 14 amino acids. Trimming shortened V by 0 bases and J by 1 base, and 9 bases separated the two germline ends. As to time point: sample taken at primary tumor resection. TCRs were sequenced from unsorted whole RNA of tumor, nontumor lung or PBMC. TCRdb itself ran the 5' RACE reads through MiXCR, one entry per CDR3 protein. The table lists 25,000 to 30,000 distinct CDR3 sequences, roughly 12% of them singletons. The data belong to a study of spatial heterogeneity in lung cancer. Across the study: Alpha-chain sequences were detected in numbers that were consistently lower than beta-chain sequences.

The rearrangement joins TRBV20-1 to TRBJ1-1, with a weak D call TRBD1 (5 bases). This clonotype was obtained from a female donor with early-stage non-small cell lung cancer. The sequencing used PBMCs, collected at surgery. CDR3 region: CSARDRGRNTEAFF. The CDR3 nucleotides are TGCAGTGCTAGAGACCGGGGGAGGAACACTGAAGCTTTCTTT.